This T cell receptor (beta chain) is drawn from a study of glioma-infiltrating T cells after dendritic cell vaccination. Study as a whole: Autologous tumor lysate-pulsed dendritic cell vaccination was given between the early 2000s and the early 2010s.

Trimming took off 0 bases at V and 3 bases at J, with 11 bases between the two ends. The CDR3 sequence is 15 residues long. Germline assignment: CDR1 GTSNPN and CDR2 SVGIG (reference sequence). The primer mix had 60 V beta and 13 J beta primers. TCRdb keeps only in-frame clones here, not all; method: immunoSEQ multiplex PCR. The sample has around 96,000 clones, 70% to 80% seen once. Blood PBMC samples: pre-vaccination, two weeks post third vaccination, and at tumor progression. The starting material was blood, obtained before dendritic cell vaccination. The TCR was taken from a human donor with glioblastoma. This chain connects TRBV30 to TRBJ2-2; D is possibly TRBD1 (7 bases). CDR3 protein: CAWSVQGTYTGELFF. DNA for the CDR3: TGTGCCTGGAGTGTACAGGGGACTTACACCGGGGAGCTGTTTTTT.